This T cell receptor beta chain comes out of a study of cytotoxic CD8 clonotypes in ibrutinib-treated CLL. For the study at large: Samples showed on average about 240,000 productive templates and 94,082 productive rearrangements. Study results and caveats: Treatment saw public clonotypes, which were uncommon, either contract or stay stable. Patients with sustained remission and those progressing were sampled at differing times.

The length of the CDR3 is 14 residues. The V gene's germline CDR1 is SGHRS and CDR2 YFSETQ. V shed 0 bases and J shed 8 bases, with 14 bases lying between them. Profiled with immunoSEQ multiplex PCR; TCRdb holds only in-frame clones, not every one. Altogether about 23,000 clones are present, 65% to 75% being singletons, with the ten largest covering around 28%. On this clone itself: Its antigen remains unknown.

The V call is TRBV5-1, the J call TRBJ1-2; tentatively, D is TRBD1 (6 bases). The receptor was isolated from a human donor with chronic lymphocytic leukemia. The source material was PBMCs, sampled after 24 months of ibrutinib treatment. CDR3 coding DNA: TGCGCCAGCAGCTTGGAACAGGGACTTGTGGGCTACACCTTC. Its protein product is CASSLEQGLVGYTF.